Shown below are 27 T cell receptor beta chains from a single sample sequenced in a study of T cell clonality in common variable immunodeficiency. Repertoires were generated with immunoSEQ multiplex PCR, while TCRdb's copy carries only in-frame clones and drops some. Sampling found some 64,000 clones, none seen once. The sequenced sample was peripheral blood mononuclear cells. These receptors were collected from a person aged 18 to 75 in good health.

This clone was recorded at least ten times. Read sequence stops 3 residues before the CDR3 end, and the germline J gene provides the missing end. The chain couples TRBV6-1 to TRBJ1-1; TRBD1 matches at 7 bases. V was clipped by 2 bases and J by 3 bases; unmatched bases: 6. The CDR3 length is 15 residues. Germline CDR1 is MNHNS and CDR2 is SASEGT. The CDR3 sequence: CASSEFRGLDTEAFF. The sequenced CDR3 bases are TGTGCCAGCAGTGAATTCAGGGGGTTGGACACTGAA.

In this sample, this clone turned up many times. Read data end 3 residues before the CDR3 end; the end is taken from the germline J gene. The chain uses TRBV19 and TRBJ1-2; possibly TRBD1 for D (6 bases). The CDR3 has 14 amino acids. Per the germline V gene, CDR1 is LNHDA and CDR2 is SQIVND (reference sequence). V lost 3 bases and J 5 bases, leaving 13 bases between the germline ends. The CDR3 reads CASSIPGALYGYTF. The CDR3 DNA, read in part, is TGTGCCAGTAGTATCCCAGGGGCCCTATATGGC.

The table lists this clone with many counts. With the read ending 3 residues before the CDR3 end, the germline J gene is used to fill in that end. The chain couples TRBV6-1 to TRBJ1-6; no clear D. Germline CDR1 and CDR2: MNHNS and SASEGT. The V and J ends lost 2 bases and 10 bases respectively, with 18 bases between them. The CDR3 contains 16 residues. CDR3 protein: CASSEMWAGEGSPLHF. The DNA read from the CDR3 is TGTGCCAGCAGTGAAATGTGGGCAGGCGAGGGCTCACCC.

About this clone: Read sequence stops 3 residues before the CDR3 end, and the germline J gene provides the missing end. The J gene is TRBJ1-1, the V gene TRBV7-9; D remains ambiguous. CDR1 is SEHNR, CDR2 FQNEAQ, per germline (reference sequence). This CDR3 comprises 15 residues. Partial CDR3 DNA: TGTGCCAGCAGCTCGACCCTGACTAGCTACTACGAG. It encodes CASSSTLTSYYE. From start to end, the CDR3 is CASSSTLTSYYEAFF.

This clone came up many times. The read ends 3 residues early relative to the CDR3; the germline J gene fills the gap. The sample has other DNA sequences that encode this CDR3 too. This chain connects TRBV6-1 to TRBJ2-3; tentatively, D is TRBD1 (6 bases). Germline lookup yields CDR1 MNHNS and CDR2 SASEGT. The CDR3 is made up of 17 amino acids. V lost 1 base, J lost 3 bases, and 17 bases lay in between. Incomplete CDR3 DNA: TGTGCCAGCAGTGAAGTAGCTCAGGGGATAGGGACAGATACG. Translating it yields CASSEVAQGIGTDT. The CDR3, in full, reads CASSEVAQGIGTDTQYF.

This clone came up a few times. The CDR3 end falls 3 residues outside the read, so it is completed with the germline J gene. The V call is TRBV10-2, the J call TRBJ1-1, with D tentatively TRBD1 (5 bases). The CDR3 sequence is 15 residues long. Trimming took 1 base from V and 1 from J, leaving 10 bases between them. Germline V gene sequence: CDR1 WSHSY, CDR2 SAAADI. CDR3 DNA, as far as it was read: TGCGCCAGCAGTGAGTTCGGAGGGGCGAACACTGAA. Translated, it gives CASSEFGGANTE. The full CDR3 reads CASSEFGGANTEAFF.

In this sample, this clone turned up many times. Read sequence stops 3 residues before the CDR3 end, and the germline J gene provides the missing end. The V call is TRBV11-1, the J call TRBJ2-4, with 7 nucleotides matching TRBD1. This CDR3 comprises 13 residues. The J segment lost 3 bases and the V segment lost 5 bases, leaving 1 base of the junction unmatched. Germline assignment: CDR1 SGHAT and CDR2 FQDESV (reference sequence). The CDR3 loop is CASSGTDKNIQYF. CDR3 DNA (partial): TGTGCCAGCAGCGGGACAGACAAAAACATT.

At least ten counts were recorded for this clone. The CDR3 end is not reached by the read, which stops 3 residues before it; the germline J gene fills it in. This chain joins TRBV2 and TRBJ1-4, with a possible D match to TRBD1 (6 bases). The germline V gene encodes CDR1 SNHLY and CDR2 FYNNEI. The germline V and J ends were trimmed by 4 bases and 7 bases, with 16 bases remaining between them. The CDR3 is 15 residues long. The CDR3 loop is CASSVGTKVGEKLFF. Partial CDR3 DNA: TGTGCCAGCAGTGTCGGGACAAAAGTGGGTGAAAAA.

With regard to this clone: The sequenced fragment ends 3 residues before the CDR3 boundary, so the rest is inferred from the germline J gene. The chain couples TRBV10-2 to TRBJ1-6; tentatively, D is TRBD1 (5 bases). The germline CDR1 and CDR2 sequences are WSHSY and SAAADI. The CDR3 extends over 15 amino acids. Trimming cost V 2 bases and J 10 bases, with 15 bases left between them. The sequenced part of the CDR3 DNA is TGCGCCAGCAGTGAGCGGCAGGGAAGTCGCTCACCC. It encodes CASSERQGSRSP. The complete CDR3 reads CASSERQGSRSPLHF.

This clone has at least ten counts. Being one base from a much bigger clone, this may be a read error. The read terminates 3 residues before the CDR3 end, so the remaining end is supplied by the germline J gene. The rearrangement uses TRBV5-6 and TRBJ1-1; tentative D call: TRBD1 (6 bases). Looked up from germline, CDR1 is SGHDT and CDR2 is YYEEEE. CDR3 size: 15 residues. The CDR3 loop reads CAGSSSGTRNTEAFF. CDR3 bases read: TGTGCCGGCAGCTCGTCCGGGACAAGGAACACTGAA. Full variable domain (outside the CDR3, taken from reference TRBV5-6 and TRBJ1-1): DAGVTQSPTHLIKTRGQQVTLRCSPKSGHDTVSWYQQALGQGPQFIFQYYEEEERQRGNFPDRFSGHQFPNYSSELNVNALLLGDSALYLCAGSSSGTRNTEAFFGQGTRLTVV.

This clone was picked up many times. The sequenced fragment ends 3 residues before the CDR3 boundary, so the rest is inferred from the germline J gene. The V and J genes are TRBV19 and TRBJ2-1; TRBD2 is a possible D gene (6 bases). In germline, CDR1 is LNHDA, CDR2 SQIVND (reference sequence). Trimming stripped 1 base from V and 7 bases from J, with 8 bases between. The CDR3 is 13 amino acids. The CDR3 here is CASSIGLANEQFF. The CDR3 bases that were read are TGTGCCAGTAGTATAGGTCTAGCGAATGAG.

The sample holds many counts of this clone. The observed sequence ends 3 residues before the CDR3 terminus, with the missing tail filled in from the germline J gene. The gene calls are TRBV18 and TRBJ1-2, with a possible D match to TRBD1 (5 bases). CDR3 length: 14 amino acids. Germline values: CDR1 KGHSH, CDR2 LQKENI. Trimming stripped 6 bases from V and 5 bases from J, with 16 bases between. CDR3: CASSPPQGEYGYTF. The DNA read from the CDR3 is TGTGCCAGCTCCCCCCCGCAGGGTGAATATGGC.

In its sample, this clone was seen many times. Sequencing ends 3 residues short of the CDR3 end; the germline J gene provides the rest. V and J are TRBV18 and TRBJ2-3; 7 bases fit TRBD2. Germline V gene lookup returns CDR1 KGHSH and CDR2 LQKENI. This CDR3 has 13 residues. With 5 bases clipped from V and 6 bases from J, the junction kept 5 bases outside the gene matches. The DNA read from the CDR3 is TGTGCCAGCTCAGGGGGGACTACCGATACG. It translates to CASSGGTTDT. The full CDR3 is CASSGGTTDTQYF.

This clone was seen at least ten times. The observed sequence ends 3 residues before the CDR3 terminus, with the missing tail filled in from the germline J gene. V gene TRBV7-9 combines with J gene TRBJ1-6; D perhaps matches TRBD1 (5 bases). The CDR3 runs 12 residues. Trimming pared 8 bases from V and 5 bases from J, leaving 7 bases between. The germline CDR1 and CDR2 sequences are SEHNR and FQNEAQ (reference sequence). CDR3 DNA (partial): TGTGCCAGCGGCAGGGATAATTCACCC. Amino acid sequence: CASGRDNSP. The entire CDR3 reads CASGRDNSPLHF.

This clone was seen repeatedly, ten times or more. The sequenced fragment ends 3 residues before the CDR3 boundary, so the rest is inferred from the germline J gene. The chain recombines TRBV14 with TRBJ2-4; D call uncertain. The CDR3 is made up of 17 amino acids. V dropped 0 bases and J dropped 1 base, with 13 bases sitting between them. Germline assignment: CDR1 SGHDN and CDR2 FVKESK. CDR3 residues: CASSQDIGLSAKNIQYF. CDR3 bases read: TGTGCCAGCAGCCAAGATATAGGGCTCTCGGCCAAAAACATT. Full variable domain (missing parts from reference TRBV14 and TRBJ2-4): EAGVTQFPSHSVIEKGQTVTLRCDPISGHDNLYWYRRVMGKEIKFLLHFVKESKQDESGMPNNRFLAERTGGTYSTLKVQPAELEDSGVYFCASSQDIGLSAKNIQYFGAGTRLSVL.

This clone was found many times. The CDR3 end falls 3 residues outside the read, so it is completed with the germline J gene. This chain joins TRBV7-9 and TRBJ1-6; D perhaps matches TRBD1 (6 bases). CDR1 SEHNR and CDR2 FQNEAQ come from the germline V gene (reference sequence). The germline V and J ends were trimmed by 4 bases and 3 bases, with 10 bases remaining between them. The CDR3 consists of 15 residues. CDR3 DNA, as far as it was read: TGTGCCAGCAGCTCCGGGACACGCTATAATTCACCC. It codes for CASSSGTRYNSP. The entire CDR3 reads CASSSGTRYNSPLHF.

This clone was seen at least ten times. The CDR3 is cut off 3 residues early in the read; its end comes from the germline J gene. This sequence joins TRBV19 and TRBJ2-7, with 7 bases identical to TRBD2. The V segment lost 6 bases and the J segment 0 bases; nucleotides outside the gene matches: 5. The CDR3 is made up of 14 amino acids. Per the germline V gene, CDR1 is LNHDA and CDR2 is SQIVND (reference sequence). The CDR3: CASSLSGISYEQYF. CDR3 bases read: TGTGCCAGTAGCCTAAGCGGGATCTCCTACGAG. Looking up the rest from reference TRBV19 and TRBJ2-7 gives the full variable domain: DGGITQSPKYLFRKEGQNVTLSCEQNLNHDAMYWYRQDPGQGLRLIYYSQIVNDFQKGDIAEGYSVSREKKESFPLTVTSAQKNPTAFYLCASSLSGISYEQYFGPGTRLTVT.

On this clone: Read coverage stops 3 residues before the CDR3 terminus; the germline J gene supplies the remainder. The rearrangement joins TRBV18 to TRBJ2-3; 12 bases fit TRBD2. V was pared by 2 bases and J by 7 bases, with 7 bases of the junction left unmatched. This CDR3 region has 16 residues. In germline, CDR1 is KGHSH, CDR2 LQKENI. CDR3 residues: CASSPWPSGGANTQYF. The DNA read from the CDR3 is TGTGCCAGCTCACCATGGCCTAGCGGGGGGGCAAATACG.

This clone was counted a few times. The read stops 3 residues short of the end of the CDR3; the missing end is completed from the germline J gene. This chain uses TRBV7-3 with TRBJ1-2; no clear D. This CDR3 spans 13 amino acids. Germline lookup yields CDR1 SGHTA and CDR2 FQGTGA. CDR3 amino acids: CASSQQQGLDYTF. The CDR3 bases that were read are TGTGCCAGCAGCCAACAACAAGGACTCGAC.

Many counts were recorded for this clone. The CDR3 goes on 3 residues after the read ends, and that part is filled in from the germline J gene. V gene TRBV7-8 combines with J gene TRBJ1-1; TRBD1 is a possible D gene (6 bases). CDR1 is SGHVS and CDR2 is FQNEAQ in the germline V gene. The CDR3 runs to 12 residues. The CDR3 reads CASSKNPQGAFF. The sequenced part of the CDR3 DNA is TGTGCCAGCAGCAAAAACCCACAGGGC.

The table lists this clone with many counts. The CDR3 extends 3 residues past the end of the read, so its final part is completed from the germline J gene. J is TRBJ2-1 and V is TRBV19; D uncertain. With 3 bases removed from V and 7 bases from J, the gap between germline ends came to 4 bases. The CDR3 consists of 11 residues. Germline V lookup: CDR1 LNHDA, CDR2 SQIVND (reference sequence). The CDR3 is CASSMLNEQFF. The CDR3 DNA, read in part, is TGTGCCAGTAGTATGCTAAATGAG.

This clone was found many times. The read gets to within 3 residues of the CDR3 end, and the germline J gene fills in the rest. The chain recombines TRBV20-1 with TRBJ2-6; no firm D call. CDR3 length: 15 residues. The V and J ends lost 1 base and 0 bases respectively, with 7 bases between them. CDR1 is DFQATT and CDR2 is SNEGSKA in the germline V gene (reference sequence). CDR3 protein: CSARGRPSGANVLTF. CDR3 DNA, as far as it was read: TGCAGTGCTAGAGGAAGGCCCTCTGGGGCCAACGTC.

This clone appeared many times. Read data end 3 residues before the CDR3 end; the end is taken from the germline J gene. The rearrangement links TRBV19 to TRBJ2-3; 7 bases fit TRBD2. CDR1 and CDR2 from the germline V gene are LNHDA and SQIVND (reference sequence). The trim removed 1 base at V and 2 bases at J, leaving 3 bases unmatched. The CDR3 totals 15 residues. The CDR3 reads CASSIGLADTDTQYF. Partial CDR3 DNA: TGTGCCAGTAGTATAGGTCTAGCGGACACAGATACG.

In this sample, this clone turned up many times. CDR3 amino acids: CASSLEPSINTEAFF. The DNA read from the CDR3 is TGTGCCAGCAGCTTGGAGCCCTCAATTAACACTGAA. This chain joins TRBV5-6 and TRBJ1-1, with D uncertain. The read terminates 3 residues ahead of where the CDR3 ends, so the germline J gene completes it. The CDR3 covers 15 residues. Germline CDR1 and CDR2: SGHDT and YYEEEE. V dropped 0 bases and J dropped 2 bases, with 11 bases sitting between them.

This clone was counted a few times. The observed sequence ends 3 residues before the CDR3 terminus, with the missing tail filled in from the germline J gene. V gene TRBV5-1 combines with J gene TRBJ2-3; D uncertain. The CDR3 is 13 amino acids. Germline CDR1 and CDR2: SGHRS and YFSETQ. The germline V and J ends were trimmed by 4 bases and 3 bases, with 9 bases remaining between them. CDR3 region: CASSEIGTDTQYF. The CDR3 DNA, read in part, is TGCGCCAGCAGCGAAATAGGGACAGATACG.

In this sample, this clone turned up many times. Read sequence stops 3 residues before the CDR3 end, and the germline J gene provides the missing end. The genes are TRBV5-1 and TRBJ2-7; 9 bases fit TRBD1. CDR1 SGHRS and CDR2 YFSETQ come from the germline V gene. V was pared by 2 bases and J by 4 bases, with 10 bases of the junction left unmatched. The CDR3 totals 16 residues. Partial CDR3 DNA: TGCGCCAGCAGCTTCGACAACAGGGGGCATAATTACGAG. Amino acids: CASSFDNRGHNYE. The CDR3 as a whole reads CASSFDNRGHNYEQYF.

In this sample, this clone turned up many times. From the germline J gene comes the end of the CDR3, since the read stops 3 residues before it. The J gene is TRBJ2-7, the V gene TRBV20-1; a weak D match, TRBD1 (5 bases). This CDR3 contains 11 residues. The germline V gene has CDR1 DFQATT and CDR2 SNEGSKA (reference sequence). Trimming took off 5 bases at V and 5 bases at J, with 10 bases between the two ends. This chain's CDR3 is CSAPGHHEQYF. The CDR3 DNA, read in part, is TGCAGTGCTCCCGGACACCACGAG.